What follows describes a single T cell receptor beta chain. This sample stems from a study of blood T cell repertoires in COVID-19. Study-level background: PBMCs, B-cell-depleted T cells, or T cells were the source of the cDNA or gDNA that made up the material.

Assay used: immunoSEQ multiplex PCR; TCRdb lists only in-frame clones, some missing. In the table there are more than 120,000 clones, around 87% of which are singletons. Material for sequencing was peripheral blood. The clonotype was recovered from a woman aged 50 to 60 with active or convalescent COVID-19.

The CDR3 DNA reads as TGCGCCAGCAGTCGAGGGGACGGGGGGATCAATGAGCAGTTCTTC. Protein: CASSRGDGGINEQFF. The gene calls are TRBV5-1 and TRBJ2-1, with 7 bases lining up with TRBD2. CDR3 length: 15 residues. Germline CDR1 and CDR2: SGHRS and YFSETQ. The trim removed 5 bases at V and 6 bases at J, leaving 11 bases unmatched.